These 32 T cell receptor beta chains were sequenced from one sample in a study of pediatric ulcerative colitis. The rectum was sampled with one to two pinch biopsies at colonoscopy. Only in-frame clones appear in the TCRdb table, and some are missing; sequencing was by immunoSEQ multiplex PCR. In the table there are about 36,000 clones, 60% to 75% of which are singletons. Sequencing was carried out using gut tissue. The source of these receptors is a boy between 10 and 17 years old with moderate ulcerative colitis.

In its sample, this clone was seen once. This chain links TRBV10-3 with TRBJ2-7; D is possibly TRBD1 (6 bases). The germline V gene encodes CDR1 ENHRY and CDR2 SYGVKD. The CDR3 is 13 amino acids. V lost 10 bases and J lost 0, with 13 bases in between. The CDR3 DNA reads as TGTGCCACCAGGACAGCTTCCTCCTACGAGCAGTACTTC. This encodes CATRTASSYEQYF.

The chain couples TRBV4-3 to TRBJ2-1; D possibly corresponds to TRBD2 (5 bases). Germline V lookup: CDR1 LGHNA, CDR2 YSLEER. This CDR3 is 16 amino acids long. The V end lost 2 bases, the J end lost 2 bases, and 13 bases lay between the germline ends. CDR3 in amino acids: CASSQLEKRPYNEQFF. The CDR3 coding sequence is TGCGCCAGCAGCCAACTCGAAAAGCGGCCCTACAATGAGCAGTTCTTC.

This clone was seen only a few times. The chain employs TRBV19 and TRBJ1-6; D remains unclear. This CDR3 comprises 14 residues. Germline V gene data show CDR1 as LNHDA and CDR2 as SQIVND (reference sequence). V was pared by 5 bases and J by 8 bases, with 13 bases between. CDR3 coding DNA: TGTGCCAGTAGTTCCACATTTGGTGATTCACCCCTCCACTTT. Protein sequence: CASSSTFGDSPLHF.

The chain employs TRBV23-1 and TRBJ2-1; D unresolved. TRBV23-1 is an open reading frame whose function is uncertain. The germline V and J ends were trimmed by 2 bases and 12 bases, with 14 bases remaining between them. The CDR3 contains 13 residues. The CDR3 is CASSQDRRPAQFF. The CDR3 DNA reads as TGCGCCAGCAGTCAAGATCGGAGACCGGCGCAGTTCTTC.

This chain joins TRBV4-3 and TRBJ2-7; 8 nucleotides line up with TRBD1. This CDR3 is 16 amino acids long. Germline-derived CDR1 and CDR2 are LGHNA and YSLEER. V was clipped by 0 bases and J by 3 bases; unmatched bases: 7. The CDR3: CASSQEWRQGIYEQYF. CDR3 nucleotide sequence: TGCGCCAGCAGCCAAGAGTGGCGACAGGGGATCTACGAGCAGTACTTC.

The rearrangement uses TRBV27 and TRBJ2-7, with 8 bases lining up with TRBD2. V shed 3 bases and J 3 bases; nucleotides not matched to a gene: 4. This CDR3 spans 14 amino acids. The V gene's germline CDR1 is MNHEY and CDR2 SMNVEV (reference sequence). CDR3 residues: CASSLGSGGYEQYF. CDR3 sequence (DNA): TGTGCCAGCAGTTTGGGCAGCGGGGGCTACGAGCAGTACTTC.

This clone was observed a few times. The CDR3 reads CAWNNPGQGTTGELFF. The CDR3 bases are TGTGCCTGGAACAACCCGGGACAGGGGACAACCGGGGAGCTGTTTTTT. The chain couples TRBV30 to TRBJ2-2; 10 bases match TRBD1. The CDR3 extends over 16 amino acids. V gave up 4 bases and J gave up 5 bases; unmatched junction bases: 10. Germline V CDR1 and CDR2: GTSNPN, SVGIG (reference sequence).

The chain carries TRBV7-3 and TRBJ1-2; no definite D call. This CDR3 spans 14 amino acids. V lost 3 bases and J lost 2, with 10 bases in between. CDR1 is SGHTA, CDR2 FQGTGA, per germline. The CDR3 loop reads CASSLDGTNYGYTF. CDR3 DNA: TGTGCCAGCAGCTTGGACGGAACAAACTATGGCTACACCTTC.

The V and J genes are TRBV28 and TRBJ2-3, with D perhaps matching TRBD1 (6 bases). Germline loops: CDR1 MDHEN, CDR2 SYDVKM. The CDR3 is 13 amino acids. V was shortened by 8 bases and J by 1 base, with 10 bases between the two germline ends. The CDR3 loop is CASRAGGTDTQYF. The CDR3 region has the DNA TGTGCCAGCCGGGCAGGGGGCACAGATACGCAGTATTTT.

The V and J genes are TRBV11-2 and TRBJ2-7, with D perhaps matching TRBD2 (5 bases). The CDR3 loop spans 14 amino acids. Trimming pared 0 bases from V and 7 bases from J, leaving 13 bases between. Germline V gives CDR1 SGHAT, CDR2 FQNNGV. DNA for the CDR3: TGTGCCAGCAGCTTAGATGCGGGCTCGAAGGAGCAGTACTTC. Amino acids: CASSLDAGSKEQYF.

This clone was recorded a few times. The sample contains more than one DNA sequence encoding this CDR3. The chain combines TRBV7-9 with TRBJ1-5; D gene unclear. CDR3 length: 12 amino acids. Trimming stripped 4 bases from V and 4 bases from J, with 5 bases between. Germline CDR1 and CDR2: SEHNR and FQNEAQ (reference sequence). For the CDR3, the DNA is TGTGCCAGCAGCTCTAATAATCAGCCCCAGCATTTT. This gives the protein CASSSNNQPQHF.

The rearrangement uses TRBV7-9 and TRBJ2-7; TRBD2 matches 12 bases. Germline CDR1 reads SEHNR; CDR2 reads FQNEAQ (reference sequence). This CDR3 has 15 amino acids. The J segment lost 7 bases and the V segment lost 5 bases, leaving 9 bases of the junction unmatched. CDR3: CASSLPLAGGLEQYF. CDR3 DNA sequence: TGTGCCAGCAGCCTTCCGCTAGCGGGGGGGCTTGAGCAGTACTTC.

This clone occurred a few times. The CDR3 coding sequence is TGTGCCAGCAGTTTCCAGGACAGGGGAGAGCGGCCCCAGCATTTT. It translates to CASSFQDRGERPQHF. The J gene is TRBJ1-5, the V gene TRBV2; TRBD1 matches at 9 bases. Losses at the gene ends were 5 bases for V and 9 bases for J; bases not matched to a gene: 11. The V gene's germline CDR1 is SNHLY and CDR2 FYNNEI. This CDR3 comprises 15 residues.

The rearrangement links TRBV6-6 to TRBJ2-7; no firm D call. Between the trimmed V and J ends, which lost 0 bases and 0 bases, there was a span of 9 bases. The CDR3 runs 15 residues. Germline-derived CDR1 and CDR2 are MNHNY and SVGAGI (reference sequence). In DNA form, the CDR3 reads TGTGCCAGCAGTTACTCGTGGCGCGGCTCCTACGAGCAGTACTTC. This encodes CASSYSWRGSYEQYF.

This clone was found once. V is TRBV6-1 and J is TRBJ2-3; 14 bases align to TRBD2. The CDR3 is made up of 16 amino acids. J was trimmed by 5 bases and V by 4 bases; bases with no gene match: 5. Germline V gene lookup returns CDR1 MNHNS and CDR2 SASEGT. CDR3 nucleotides: TGTGCCAGCAGTGGAGGGACTAGCGGGAGAGGAGATACGCAGTATTTT. It encodes CASSGGTSGRGDTQYF.

This clone has a handful of counts. This chain links TRBV5-4 with TRBJ2-2, with TRBD2 matching over 11 bases. This CDR3 comprises 16 residues. V dropped 4 bases and J dropped 4; count of bases not matched to a gene: 6. Germline loops: CDR1 SGHNT, CDR2 YYREEE (reference sequence). For the CDR3, the DNA is TGTGCCAGCAGCCCCGCTAGCGGGAGGACCACCGGGGAGCTGTTTTTT. Translated, it gives CASSPASGRTTGELFF.

The chain joins TRBV7-9 to TRBJ2-3, with unresolved D. Germline CDR1 and CDR2: SEHNR and FQNEAQ (reference sequence). The CDR3 totals 13 residues. The V gene lost 5 bases and the J gene lost 8 bases, with 14 bases spanning the gap. The CDR3 loop is CASSPPDAVTQYF. The CDR3 DNA reads as TGTGCCAGCAGCCCCCCCGACGCAGTTACGCAGTATTTT.

The rearrangement uses TRBV19 and TRBJ2-1; D tentatively fits TRBD1 or TRBD2 (6 bases each). The CDR3 is 14 amino acids. In germline, CDR1 is LNHDA, CDR2 SQIVND (reference sequence). V lost 8 bases to trimming and J lost 2 bases, with 13 bases between them. CDR3 coding DNA: TGTGCCAGTGCCGAAAGGGGGGCCTACAATGAGCAGTTCTTC. It translates to CASAERGAYNEQFF.

The V gene is TRBV6-5, the J gene TRBJ2-3, with D hard to call. CDR1 is MNHEY, CDR2 SVGAGI, per germline. Trimming cost V 6 bases and J 6 bases, with 16 bases left between them. The CDR3 covers 14 residues. CDR3 coding DNA: TGTGCCAGCAGCCTACTATATTCATTGGATACGCAGTATTTT. This codes for CASSLLYSLDTQYF.

This clone was counted once. The V gene is TRBV11-2, the J gene TRBJ2-3, with unresolved D. The V gene's germline CDR1 is SGHAT and CDR2 FQNNGV. The germline V and J ends were trimmed by 3 bases and 0 bases, with 4 bases remaining between them. CDR3 length: 13 amino acids. The CDR3 DNA follows: TGTGCCAGCAGCTTGGACAGCACAGATACGCAGTATTTT. It translates to CASSLDSTDTQYF.

V is TRBV7-9 and J is TRBJ1-1; no definite D call. V was shortened by 1 base and J by 5 bases, with 14 bases between the two germline ends. CDR3 size: 15 residues. Germline V gene lookup returns CDR1 SEHNR and CDR2 FQNEAQ (reference sequence). The CDR3 bases are TGTGCCAGCAGCTTAGTTGCGGGAGGAGGGACTGAAGCTTTCTTT. Protein product: CASSLVAGGGTEAFF.

This clone was counted a single time. The genes are TRBV5-4 and TRBJ2-2, with 10 nucleotides matching TRBD2. The CDR3 consists of 15 residues. V lost 0 bases, J lost 6 bases, and 2 bases stayed unmatched. CDR1 SGHNT and CDR2 YYREEE come from the germline V gene (reference sequence). The CDR3: CASSLGLAGAGELFF. The CDR3 DNA is TGTGCCAGCAGCTTGGGACTAGCGGGCGCCGGGGAGCTGTTTTTT.

The V call is TRBV10-3, the J call TRBJ2-1; 9 bases map to TRBD2. From germline, CDR1 is ENHRY and CDR2 SYGVKD. The length of the CDR3 is 15 residues. V lost 8 bases and J lost 7; bases outside the gene matches: 12. The CDR3: CAISRLAEIRNEQFF. The CDR3, as DNA: TGTGCCATCTCTAGACTAGCGGAGATAAGGAATGAGCAGTTCTTC.

The rearrangement uses TRBV5-1 and TRBJ2-2; D may match TRBD1 or TRBD2 (7 bases each). Trimming took off 4 bases at V and 1 base at J, with 14 bases between the two ends. Germline CDR1 is SGHRS and CDR2 is YFSETQ. The CDR3 spans 16 residues. DNA of the CDR3: TGCGCCAGCAGCCCGAAGCGGGACAGGAACACCGGGGAGCTGTTTTTT. Residues: CASSPKRDRNTGELFF.

This clone has only a few counts. V gene TRBV5-1 combines with J gene TRBJ1-1; D possibly corresponds to TRBD1 (6 bases). The germline V gene encodes CDR1 SGHRS and CDR2 YFSETQ. V lost 0 bases and J lost 1, with 13 bases in between. The CDR3 loop spans 16 amino acids. In DNA, the CDR3 is TGCGCCAGCAGCTTGGTCTGGGGGCGCGGGAACACTGAAGCTTTCTTT. Translated, it gives CASSLVWGRGNTEAFF.

The rearrangement joins TRBV9 to TRBJ2-3; no definite D call. The CDR3 sequence is 15 residues long. The V end lost 3 bases, the J end lost 1 base, and 12 bases lay between the germline ends. Per germline, CDR1 SGDLS and CDR2 YYNGEE. CDR3 in amino acids: CASSGWGGGTDTQYF. CDR3 bases: TGTGCCAGCAGCGGCTGGGGTGGGGGCACAGATACGCAGTATTTT.

This rearrangement joins TRBV6-5 to TRBJ2-3; D may be TRBD1 (6 bases). CDR3 length: 14 residues. The germline V and J ends were trimmed by 4 bases and 5 bases, with 13 bases remaining between them. Germline CDR1 and CDR2: MNHEY and SVGAGI. CDR3 DNA sequence: TGTGCCAGCAGTTTTGGACAGACACGAGATACGCAGTATTTT. It specifies CASSFGQTRDTQYF.

This chain uses TRBV18 with TRBJ2-1; 9 nucleotides line up with TRBD2. Germline-derived CDR1 and CDR2 are KGHSH and LQKENI. The length of the CDR3 is 16 residues. Trimming took 3 bases from V and 7 from J; bases not matched to a gene: 10. CDR3 residues: CASSPLGAGGPNEQFF. The CDR3 DNA sequence: TGTGCCAGCTCACCCCTCGGCGCGGGGGGGCCTAATGAGCAGTTCTTC.

This clone was found once. The chain carries TRBV2 and TRBJ2-1; 13 bases fit TRBD2. This CDR3 is built from 16 residues. Germline V gives CDR1 SNHLY, CDR2 FYNNEI. Losses at the gene ends were 4 bases for V and 15 bases for J; bases not matched to a gene: 15. The CDR3 region is CASSAGRELAGGWPFF. CDR3 in DNA: TGTGCCAGCAGTGCGGGAAGAGAACTAGCGGGGGGGTGGCCGTTCTTC.

This clone was picked up a small number of times. The rearrangement uses TRBV7-2 and TRBJ1-2, with 12 bases that match TRBD1. Looked up from germline, CDR1 is SGHTA and CDR2 is FQGNSA. CDR3 size: 16 residues. The J segment lost 8 bases and the V segment lost 2 bases, leaving 9 bases of the junction unmatched. The CDR3 loop is CASSLSRDRGLEGYTF. The CDR3 coding sequence is TGTGCCAGCAGCTTAAGTAGGGACAGGGGGCTTGAGGGCTACACCTTC.

The V call is TRBV18, the J call TRBJ1-6; 9 bases fit TRBD1. Germline CDR1 KGHSH, CDR2 LQKENI. V lost 2 bases, J lost 8 bases, and 16 bases stayed unmatched. The CDR3 is 19 residues long. The CDR3 coding sequence is TGTGCCAGCTCACCAATTCTACAGGGGGCGCAGGGGGACGATTCACCCCTCCACTTT. Translated, it gives CASSPILQGAQGDDSPLHF.

The rearrangement joins TRBV28 to TRBJ1-3; tentatively, D is TRBD1 (5 bases). CDR3 length equals 14 residues. CDR1 and CDR2 (germline): MDHEN, SYDVKM. Trimming left V 5 bases short and J 4 bases short, with 12 bases between. In DNA form, the CDR3 reads TGTGCCAGCAGTCCCGGGACGGCAGGAAACACCATATATTTT. Encoded protein: CASSPGTAGNTIYF.